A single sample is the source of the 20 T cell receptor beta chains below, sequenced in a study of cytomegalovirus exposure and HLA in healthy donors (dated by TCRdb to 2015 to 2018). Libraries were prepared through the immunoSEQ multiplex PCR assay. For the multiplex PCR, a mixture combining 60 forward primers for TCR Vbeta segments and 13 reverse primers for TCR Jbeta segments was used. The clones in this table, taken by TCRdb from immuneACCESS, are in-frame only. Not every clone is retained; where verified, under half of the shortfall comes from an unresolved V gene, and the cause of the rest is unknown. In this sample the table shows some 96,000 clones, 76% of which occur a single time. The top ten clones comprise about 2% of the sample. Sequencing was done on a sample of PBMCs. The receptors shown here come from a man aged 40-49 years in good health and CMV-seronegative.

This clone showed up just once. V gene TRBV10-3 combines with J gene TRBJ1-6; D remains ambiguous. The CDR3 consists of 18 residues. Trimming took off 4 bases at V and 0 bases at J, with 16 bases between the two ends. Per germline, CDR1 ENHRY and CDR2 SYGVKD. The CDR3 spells CAISAATLIRSYNSPLHF. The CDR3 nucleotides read TGTGCCATCAGTGCGGCGACACTTATTCGCTCCTATAATTCACCCCTCCACTTT.

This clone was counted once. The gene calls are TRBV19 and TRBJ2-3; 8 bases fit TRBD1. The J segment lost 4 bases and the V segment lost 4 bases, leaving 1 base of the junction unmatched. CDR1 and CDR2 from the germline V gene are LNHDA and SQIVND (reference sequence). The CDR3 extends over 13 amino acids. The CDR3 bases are TGTGCCAGTAGTACGGGACAGGCAGATACGCAGTATTTT. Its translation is CASSTGQADTQYF. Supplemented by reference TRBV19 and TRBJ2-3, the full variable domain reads DGGITQSPKYLFRKEGQNVTLSCEQNLNHDAMYWYRQDPGQGLRLIYYSQIVNDFQKGDIAEGYSVSREKKESFPLTVTSAQKNPTAFYLCASSTGQADTQYFGPGTRLTVL.

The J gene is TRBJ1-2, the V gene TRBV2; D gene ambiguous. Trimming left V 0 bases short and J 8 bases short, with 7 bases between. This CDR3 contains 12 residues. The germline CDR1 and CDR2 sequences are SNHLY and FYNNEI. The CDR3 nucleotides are TGTGCCAGCAGTGAAGCCCCGAGCGGCTACACCTTC. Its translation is CASSEAPSGYTF.

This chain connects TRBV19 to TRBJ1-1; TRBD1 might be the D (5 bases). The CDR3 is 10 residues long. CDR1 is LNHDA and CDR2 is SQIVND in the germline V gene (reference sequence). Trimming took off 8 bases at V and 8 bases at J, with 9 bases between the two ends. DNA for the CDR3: TGTGCCAGTGCGGGGGTCGAAGCTTTCTTT. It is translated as CASAGVEAFF.

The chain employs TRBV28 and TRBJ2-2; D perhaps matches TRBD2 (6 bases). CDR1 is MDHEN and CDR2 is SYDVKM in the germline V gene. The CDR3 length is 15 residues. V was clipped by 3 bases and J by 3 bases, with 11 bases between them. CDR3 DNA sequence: TGTGCCAGCAGTTTTGGCGGGGAGGACACCGGGGAGCTGTTTTTT. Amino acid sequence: CASSFGGEDTGELFF.

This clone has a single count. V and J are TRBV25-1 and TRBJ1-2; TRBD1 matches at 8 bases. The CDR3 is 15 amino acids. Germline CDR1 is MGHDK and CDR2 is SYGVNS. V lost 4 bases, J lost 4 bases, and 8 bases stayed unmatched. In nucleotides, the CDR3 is TGTGCCAGCAGTGCGACAGGGGACAGAGCCTATGGCTACACCTTC. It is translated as CASSATGDRAYGYTF.

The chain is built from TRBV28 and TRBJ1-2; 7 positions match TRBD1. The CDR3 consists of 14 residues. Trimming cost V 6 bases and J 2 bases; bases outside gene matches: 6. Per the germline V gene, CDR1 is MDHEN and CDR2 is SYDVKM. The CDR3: CASSETGPNYGYTF. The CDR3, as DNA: TGTGCCAGCAGCGAGACAGGGCCCAACTATGGCTACACCTTC.

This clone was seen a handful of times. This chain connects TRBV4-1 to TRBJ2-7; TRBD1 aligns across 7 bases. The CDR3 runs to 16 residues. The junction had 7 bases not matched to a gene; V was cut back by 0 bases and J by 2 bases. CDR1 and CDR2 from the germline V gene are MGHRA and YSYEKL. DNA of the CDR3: TGCGCCAGCAGCCAAGATGGGACAGCGGATCCCTACGAGCAGTACTTC. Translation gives CASSQDGTADPYEQYF.

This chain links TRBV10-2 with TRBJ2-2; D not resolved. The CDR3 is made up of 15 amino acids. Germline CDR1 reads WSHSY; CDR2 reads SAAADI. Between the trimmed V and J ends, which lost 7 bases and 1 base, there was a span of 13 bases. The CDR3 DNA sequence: TGCGCCAGCATCATGGCAGAATTGAACACCGGGGAGCTGTTTTTT. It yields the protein CASIMAELNTGELFF.

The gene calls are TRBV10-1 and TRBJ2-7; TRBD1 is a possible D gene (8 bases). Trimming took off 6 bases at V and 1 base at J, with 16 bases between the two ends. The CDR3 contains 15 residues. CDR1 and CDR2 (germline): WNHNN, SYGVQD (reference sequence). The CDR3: CASRPQGGSSYEQYF. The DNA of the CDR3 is TGCGCCAGCAGACCACAGGGGGGGTCGTCCTACGAGCAGTACTTC.

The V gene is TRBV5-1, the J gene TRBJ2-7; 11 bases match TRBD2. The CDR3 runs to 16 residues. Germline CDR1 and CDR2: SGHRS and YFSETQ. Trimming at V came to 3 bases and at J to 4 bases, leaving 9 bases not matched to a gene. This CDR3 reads CASSSSSGRIGYEQYF. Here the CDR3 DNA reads TGCGCCAGCAGCTCATCTAGCGGGAGGATAGGGTACGAGCAGTACTTC.

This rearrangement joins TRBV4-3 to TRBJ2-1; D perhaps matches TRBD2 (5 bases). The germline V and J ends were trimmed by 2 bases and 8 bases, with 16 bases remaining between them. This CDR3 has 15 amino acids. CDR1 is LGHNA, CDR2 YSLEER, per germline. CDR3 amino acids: CASSQQGPGRDEQFF. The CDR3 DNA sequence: TGCGCCAGCAGCCAACAAGGACCTGGGCGGGATGAGCAGTTCTTC.

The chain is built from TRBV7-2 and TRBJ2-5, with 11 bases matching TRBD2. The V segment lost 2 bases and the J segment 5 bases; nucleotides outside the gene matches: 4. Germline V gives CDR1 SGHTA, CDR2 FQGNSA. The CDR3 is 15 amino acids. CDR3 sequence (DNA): TGTGCCAGCAGCTTAAGGACTAGCGGGCGGGAGACCCAGTACTTC. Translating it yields CASSLRTSGRETQYF. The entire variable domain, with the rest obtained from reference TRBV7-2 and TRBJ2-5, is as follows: GAGVSQSPSNKVTEKGKDVELRCDPISGHTALYWYRQSLGQGLEFLIYFQGNSAPDKSGLPSDRFSAERTGGSVSTLTIQRTQQEDSAVYLCASSLRTSGRETQYFGPGTRLLVL.

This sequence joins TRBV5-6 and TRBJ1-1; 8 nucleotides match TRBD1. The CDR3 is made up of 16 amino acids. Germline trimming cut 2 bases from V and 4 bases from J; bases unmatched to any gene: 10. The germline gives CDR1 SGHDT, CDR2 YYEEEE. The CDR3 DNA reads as TGTGCCAGCAGCTTCTATCCCCAGGGGGCTTTCACTGAAGCTTTCTTT. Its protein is CASSFYPQGAFTEAFF. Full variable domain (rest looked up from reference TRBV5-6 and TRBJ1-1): DAGVTQSPTHLIKTRGQQVTLRCSPKSGHDTVSWYQQALGQGPQFIFQYYEEEERQRGNFPDRFSGHQFPNYSSELNVNALLLGDSALYLCASSFYPQGAFTEAFFGQGTRLTVV.

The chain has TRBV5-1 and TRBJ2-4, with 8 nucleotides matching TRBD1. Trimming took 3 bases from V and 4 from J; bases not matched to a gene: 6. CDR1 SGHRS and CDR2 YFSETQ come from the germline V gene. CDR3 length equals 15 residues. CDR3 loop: CASSSTGQAKNIQYF. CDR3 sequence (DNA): TGCGCCAGCAGCTCGACGGGACAGGCTAAAAACATTCAGTACTTC. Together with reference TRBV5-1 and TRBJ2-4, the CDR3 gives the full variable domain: KAGVTQTPRYLIKTRGQQVTLSCSPISGHRSVSWYQQTPGQGLQFLFEYFSETQRNKGNFPGRFSGRQFSNSRSEMNVSTLELGDSALYLCASSSTGQAKNIQYFGAGTRLSVL.

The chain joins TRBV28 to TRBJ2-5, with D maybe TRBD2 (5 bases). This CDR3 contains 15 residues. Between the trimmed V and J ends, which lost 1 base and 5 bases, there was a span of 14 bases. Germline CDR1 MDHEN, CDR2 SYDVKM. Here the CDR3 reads CASSLYLGVRETQYF. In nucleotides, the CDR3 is TGTGCCAGCAGTTTATACCTCGGGGTGCGGGAGACCCAGTACTTC.

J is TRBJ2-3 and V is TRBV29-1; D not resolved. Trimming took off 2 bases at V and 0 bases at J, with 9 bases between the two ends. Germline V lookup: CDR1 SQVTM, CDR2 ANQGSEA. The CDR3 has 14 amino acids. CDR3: CSVEPRQSTDTQYF. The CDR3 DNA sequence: TGCAGCGTTGAACCCCGACAAAGCACAGATACGCAGTATTTT.

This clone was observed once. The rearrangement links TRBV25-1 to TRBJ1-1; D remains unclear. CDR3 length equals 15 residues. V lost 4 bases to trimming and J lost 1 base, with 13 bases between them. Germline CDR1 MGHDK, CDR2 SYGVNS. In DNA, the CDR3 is TGTGCCAGCAGTGGGACGAGGGAAAGGAACACTGAAGCTTTCTTT. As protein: CASSGTRERNTEAFF.

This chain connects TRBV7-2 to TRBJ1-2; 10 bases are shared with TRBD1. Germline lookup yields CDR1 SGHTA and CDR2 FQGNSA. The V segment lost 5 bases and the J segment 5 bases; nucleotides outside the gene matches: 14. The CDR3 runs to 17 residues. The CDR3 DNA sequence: TGTGCCAGCAGCACCCAAAGGGGGGGACAGGGGAGGTATGGCTACACCTTC. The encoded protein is CASSTQRGGQGRYGYTF.

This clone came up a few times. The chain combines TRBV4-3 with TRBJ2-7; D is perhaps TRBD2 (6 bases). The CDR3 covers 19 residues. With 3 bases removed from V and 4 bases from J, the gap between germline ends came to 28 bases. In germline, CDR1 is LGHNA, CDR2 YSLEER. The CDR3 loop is CASSQYTRGNGKFPYEQYF. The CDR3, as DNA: TGCGCCAGCAGCCAGTATACGCGGGGTAACGGTAAATTCCCTTACGAGCAGTACTTC.